The next 17 T cell receptor beta chains were all read from a single sample in a study of blood T cell repertoires in COVID-19. Libraries were prepared by immunoSEQ multiplex PCR; TCRdb keeps only in-frame clonotypes and omits some of them. The table records roughly 80,000 clones, approximately 83% of them present only once. Sequenced sample: peripheral blood. All receptors derive from a human donor in a cohort sampled during active COVID-19.

The chain carries TRBV12-3 or TRBV12-4 and TRBJ2-7; 7 bases are a match to TRBD2. The trim removed 3 bases at V and 2 bases at J, leaving 1 base unmatched. CDR3 length: 13 residues. This CDR3 is CASSFGGTYEQYF. In DNA form, the CDR3 reads TGTGCCAGCAGTTTCGGGGGGACCTACGAGCAGTACTTC.

The rearrangement links TRBV5-1 to TRBJ1-6; no clear D. The CDR3 is 14 residues long. V was trimmed by 0 bases and J by 5 bases, leaving 6 bases between them. The V gene's germline CDR1 is SGHRS and CDR2 YFSETQ. CDR3 sequence reads: CASSLEQHNSPLHF. CDR3 DNA sequence: TGCGCCAGCAGCTTGGAACAGCATAATTCACCCCTCCACTTT.

The chain combines TRBV2 with TRBJ2-7, with TRBD1 as a possible D gene (6 bases). The V end lost 5 bases, the J end lost 2 bases, and 13 bases lay between the germline ends. Germline lookup yields CDR1 SNHLY and CDR2 FYNNEI. This CDR3 region has 14 residues. The CDR3 DNA reads as TGTGCCAGCAGTTCTGTTCGGACAGCCTACGAGCAGTACTTC. This gives the protein CASSSVRTAYEQYF. Combining the CDR3 with reference TRBV2 and TRBJ2-7 gives the whole variable domain EPEVTQTPSHQVTQMGQEVILRCVPISNHLYFYWYRQILGQKVEFLVSFYNNEISEKSEIFDDQFSVERPDGSNFTLKIRSTKLEDSAMYFCASSSVRTAYEQYFGPGTRLTVT.

The chain recombines TRBV2 with TRBJ1-3; possible D gene TRBD1, 5 bases. This CDR3 region has 15 residues. The germline V gene encodes CDR1 SNHLY and CDR2 FYNNEI. V was pared by 4 bases and J by 6 bases, with 16 bases between. The CDR3 region has the DNA TGTGCCAGCAGTGGGGGGGACCTCAGTCCAAACACCATATATTTT. It specifies CASSGGDLSPNTIYF.

The V and J genes are TRBV7-2 and TRBJ2-7; 10 nucleotides agree with TRBD2. The CDR3 length is 15 residues. Per germline, CDR1 SGHTA and CDR2 FQGNSA. The J segment lost 7 bases and the V segment lost 5 bases, leaving 11 bases of the junction unmatched. The CDR3: CASSPRLAGGREQYF. The CDR3 DNA sequence: TGTGCCAGCAGCCCCCGACTAGCGGGTGGGAGGGAGCAGTACTTC.

The chain has TRBV15 and TRBJ1-2; 9 positions agree with TRBD1. The CDR3 loop spans 14 amino acids. V lost 5 bases to trimming and J lost 7 bases; unmatched junction nucleotides: 8. Germline CDR1 reads LNHNV; CDR2 reads YYDKDF (reference sequence). CDR3 amino acids: CATSATTGGFGYTF. Written as DNA, the CDR3 is TGTGCCACCAGCGCAACCACAGGGGGCTTTGGCTACACCTTC.

V gene TRBV28 combines with J gene TRBJ2-7; 7 bases are shared with TRBD1. Per the germline V gene, CDR1 is MDHEN and CDR2 is SYDVKM. V was pared by 6 bases and J by 3 bases, with 8 bases of the junction left unmatched. The CDR3 is made up of 14 amino acids. This CDR3 is CASRADRELYEQYF. In DNA form, the CDR3 reads TGTGCCAGCAGAGCCGACAGGGAACTCTACGAGCAGTACTTC.

V and J are TRBV24-1 and TRBJ2-5; a possible D gene is TRBD2 (6 bases). V was clipped by 9 bases and J by 4 bases, with 14 bases between them. Germline V gene lookup returns CDR1 KGHDR and CDR2 SFDVKD. This CDR3 region has 13 residues. In nucleotides, the CDR3 is TGTGCCACCGGAGGGCCCTCCCCAGAGACCCAGTACTTC. Its protein product is CATGGPSPETQYF.

The V call is TRBV30, the J call TRBJ2-1; 12 bases fit TRBD2. The germline V gene encodes CDR1 GTSNPN and CDR2 SVGIG (reference sequence). The J segment lost 7 bases and the V segment lost 3 bases, leaving 22 bases of the junction unmatched. This CDR3 spans 20 amino acids. The CDR3 region has the DNA TGTGCCTGGAGGGAGGGACCCGGGGTGAGGACTAGCGGGATAGGGAATGAGCAGTTCTTC. This encodes CAWREGPGVRTSGIGNEQFF. Full variable domain (missing parts from reference TRBV30 and TRBJ2-1): SQTIHQWPATLVQPVGSPLSLECTVEGTSNPNLYWYRQAAGRGLQLLFYSVGIGQISSEVPQNLSASRPQDRQFILSSKKLLLSDSGFYLCAWREGPGVRTSGIGNEQFFGPGTRLTVL.

The chain couples TRBV12-3 or TRBV12-4 to TRBJ2-2; D remains ambiguous. The CDR3 is made up of 13 amino acids. V was cut by 7 bases and J by 5 bases, with 11 bases left in between. Here the CDR3 DNA reads TGTGCCAGCACTTTGAGTCCGACCGGGGAGCTGTTTTTT. Its protein product is CASTLSPTGELFF.

The V and J genes are TRBV5-3 and TRBJ2-2, with 10 nucleotides matching TRBD2. TRBV5-3 qualifies as an ORF whose function is uncertain. Trimming took 0 bases from V and 5 from J; bases not matched to a gene: 10. The CDR3 consists of 18 residues. The CDR3 DNA reads as TGTGCCAGAAGCTTGGACCTAGCGGGGGTTCGTCGAACCGGGGAGCTGTTTTTT. Protein: CARSLDLAGVRRTGELFF.

The rearrangement links TRBV24-1 to TRBJ2-4, with TRBD1 matching 9 bases. Germline V gene lookup returns CDR1 KGHDR and CDR2 SFDVKD. This CDR3 region has 13 residues. V shed 4 bases and J 15 bases; nucleotides not matched to a gene: 9. CDR3 bases: TGTGCCACCAGTGAGGGGACAGGGACTTTTCGGTACTTC. Residues: CATSEGTGTFRYF.

The chain uses TRBV7-9 and TRBJ2-1, with D possibly TRBD1 on 6 matching bases. Per germline, CDR1 SEHNR and CDR2 FQNEAQ (reference sequence). CDR3 length: 12 residues. V lost 5 bases, J lost 10 bases, and 12 bases lay in between. The CDR3 protein is CASSTGTREQFF. The CDR3 DNA reads TGTGCCAGCAGCACCGGGACACGGGAGCAGTTCTTC.

The rearrangement uses TRBV5-4 and TRBJ1-1, with 8 bases fitting TRBD1. Germline CDR1 is SGHNT and CDR2 is YYREEE (reference sequence). The CDR3 spans 16 residues. With 3 bases clipped from V and 4 bases from J, the junction kept 11 bases outside the gene matches. CDR3 nucleotides: TGTGCCAGCAGCTCCCGACAGGGGATGCTGGGCACTGAAGCTTTCTTT. This encodes CASSSRQGMLGTEAFF.

The chain links TRBV5-1 to TRBJ2-1; no clear D gene. V was cut by 0 bases and J by 1 base, with 5 bases left in between. The CDR3 is made up of 14 amino acids. Germline V lookup: CDR1 SGHRS, CDR2 YFSETQ. CDR3 loop: CASSLVESYNEQFF. For the CDR3, the DNA is TGCGCCAGCAGCTTGGTGGAGTCCTACAATGAGCAGTTCTTC.

The J gene is TRBJ2-2, the V gene TRBV24-1; no firm D call. The germline V gene has CDR1 KGHDR and CDR2 SFDVKD. The CDR3 sequence is 13 residues long. The V end was cut by 4 bases, the J end by 8 bases, with 10 bases between. DNA of the CDR3: TGTGCCACCAGTGAGCCCAACTCAGGGGAGCTGTTTTTT. This encodes CATSEPNSGELFF.

This chain links TRBV11-2 with TRBJ2-2; 8 bases agree with TRBD2. The CDR3 has 16 amino acids. Per the germline V gene, CDR1 is SGHAT and CDR2 is FQNNGV. Trimming at V came to 1 base and at J to 6 bases, leaving 7 bases not matched to a gene. The CDR3 sequence: CASSLVASGRAGELFF. The CDR3, as DNA: TGTGCCAGCAGCTTAGTGGCTAGCGGGCGGGCCGGGGAGCTGTTTTTT. Using reference TRBV11-2 and TRBJ2-2 for the parts outside the CDR3, the full variable domain is EAGVAQSPRYKIIEKRQSVAFWCNPISGHATLYWYQQILGQGPKLLIQFQNNGVVDDSQLPKDRFSAERLKGVDSTLKIQPAKLEDSAVYLCASSLVASGRAGELFFGEGSRLTVL.